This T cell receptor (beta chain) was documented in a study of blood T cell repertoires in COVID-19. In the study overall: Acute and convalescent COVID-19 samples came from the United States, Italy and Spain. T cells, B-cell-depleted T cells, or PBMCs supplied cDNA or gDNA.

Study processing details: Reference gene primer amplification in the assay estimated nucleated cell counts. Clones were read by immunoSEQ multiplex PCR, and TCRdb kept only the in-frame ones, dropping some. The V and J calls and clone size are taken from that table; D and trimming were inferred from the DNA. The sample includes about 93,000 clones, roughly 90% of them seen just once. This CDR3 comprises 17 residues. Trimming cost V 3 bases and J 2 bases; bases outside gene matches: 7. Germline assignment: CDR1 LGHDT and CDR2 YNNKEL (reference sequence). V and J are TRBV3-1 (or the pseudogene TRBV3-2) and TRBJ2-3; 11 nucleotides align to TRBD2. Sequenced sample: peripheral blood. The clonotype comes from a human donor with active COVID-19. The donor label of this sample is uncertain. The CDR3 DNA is TGTGCCAGCAGCCAGGAACTAGCGGGGGTACACACAGATACGCAGTATTTT. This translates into CASSQELAGVHTDTQYF.